This T cell receptor beta chain was identified in a study of cytomegalovirus exposure and HLA in healthy donors. Study findings and constraints: There were three CMV-associated chains whose specificity for CMV antigens was confirmed in vitro. Only CMV serostatus was available as immune exposure information.

On this clone itself: Its matching antigen is unknown.

PCR amplification relied on 60 Vbeta primers (plus 13 Jbeta primers). Libraries were prepared by immunoSEQ multiplex PCR; TCRdb keeps only in-frame clonotypes and omits some of them. The table includes 210,000 or so clones, about 88% detected once. The CDR3 totals 16 residues. The V segment lost 0 bases and the J segment 3 bases; nucleotides outside the gene matches: 6. Germline V gene sequence: CDR1 SGHRS, CDR2 YFSETQ. Material: PBMCs. The chain carries TRBV5-1 and TRBJ2-3; 8 positions match TRBD2. The TCR comes from a girl aged 2 to 9 in good health and CMV-seronegative. The DNA for the CDR3 is TGCGCCAGCAGCTTGGCCGTGGCGGGGGGAACAGATACGCAGTATTTT. Its translation: CASSLAVAGGTDTQYF.